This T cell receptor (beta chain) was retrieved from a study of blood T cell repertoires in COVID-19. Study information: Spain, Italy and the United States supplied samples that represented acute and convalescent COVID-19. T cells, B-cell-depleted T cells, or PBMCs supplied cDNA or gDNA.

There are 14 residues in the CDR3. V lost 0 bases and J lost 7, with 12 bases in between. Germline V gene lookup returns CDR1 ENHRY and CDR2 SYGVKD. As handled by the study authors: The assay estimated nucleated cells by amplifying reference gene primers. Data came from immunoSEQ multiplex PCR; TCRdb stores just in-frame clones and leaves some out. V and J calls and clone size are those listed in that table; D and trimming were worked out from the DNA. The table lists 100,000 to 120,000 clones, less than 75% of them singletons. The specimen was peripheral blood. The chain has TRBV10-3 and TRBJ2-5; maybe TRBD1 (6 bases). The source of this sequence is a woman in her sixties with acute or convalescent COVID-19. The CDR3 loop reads CAISESQGTATQYF. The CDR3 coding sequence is TGTGCCATCAGTGAGTCACAGGGAACGGCGACCCAGTACTTC.